The 5 T cell receptor beta chains below all came from one sample that was sequenced in a study of cytomegalovirus exposure and HLA in healthy donors. Both 60 Vbeta primers and 13 Jbeta primers went into the PCR. Profiled with immunoSEQ multiplex PCR; TCRdb holds only in-frame clones, not every one. The repertoire holds about 140,000 clones, with 79% as singletons. The source material was PBMCs. These receptors were collected from a man aged 18-30 years in good health and CMV-seronegative.

The chain links TRBV19 to TRBJ1-2; D unresolved. Trimming removed 5 bases at V and 0 bases at J, with 4 bases between. Looked up from germline, CDR1 is LNHDA and CDR2 is SQIVND (reference sequence). The CDR3 has 12 amino acids. The CDR3 DNA reads TGTGCCAGTAGTCGTCCTAACTATGGCTACACCTTC. Amino acid sequence: CASSRPNYGYTF.

V is TRBV10-3 and J is TRBJ2-1; 9 bases are a match to TRBD1. The V gene's germline CDR1 is ENHRY and CDR2 SYGVKD. CDR3 length: 17 amino acids. V lost 0 bases, J lost 9 bases, and 12 bases stayed unmatched. In nucleotides, the CDR3 is TGTGCCATCAGTGAGTCACAGGGGGCGCGGAGCATGGGTGAGCAGTTCTTC. It codes for CAISESQGARSMGEQFF.

The chain recombines TRBV6-6 with TRBJ1-2; 7 nucleotides agree with TRBD1. The CDR3 consists of 13 residues. Germline V gene data show CDR1 as MNHNY and CDR2 as SVGAGI (reference sequence). J lost 5 bases, V lost 0 bases, and 0 bases had no gene match. The CDR3 nucleotides read TGTGCCAGCAGTTACTCGGGACAGTATGGCTACACCTTC. This encodes CASSYSGQYGYTF.

As regards this clone: One end of the junction does not line up with germline, which may come from a read error. CDR3 coding DNA: TGTGCTAGCAGCTTGGCAGGGGGAGAGACCCAGTACTTC. It codes for CASSLAGGETQYF. The chain employs TRBV7-7 and TRBJ2-5; 7 bases line up with TRBD1. Germline V gene lookup returns CDR1 SSHAT and CDR2 FNYEAQ (reference sequence). The CDR3 runs to 13 residues.

V usage is TRBV6-5 and J usage is TRBJ1-4; D ambiguous. The CDR3 has 15 amino acids. V lost 2 bases and J lost 0, with 7 bases in between. Germline loops: CDR1 MNHEY, CDR2 SVGAGI. The CDR3 DNA reads TGTGCCAGCAGTTACAGACATGCAACTAATGAAAAACTGTTTTTT. It codes for CASSYRHATNEKLFF.